The present entry profiles one TCR beta chain with its context. This record belongs to a study of blood T cell repertoires in COVID-19. The overall study: Sites across the United States, Italy and Spain contributed samples from acute and convalescent COVID-19. T cells, B-cell-depleted T cells, or PBMCs provided the cDNA or gDNA that served as material.

Per the study methods: From reference gene primer amplification, estimates of nucleated cell counts were derived. TCRdb's table, derived via immunoSEQ multiplex PCR, lists solely in-frame clones and lacks some. The V and J calls and clone size were taken over from that table, and D and trimming were inferred from the DNA. The table includes some 190,000 clones, approximately 85% detected once. The CDR3 covers 14 residues. Germline loops: CDR1 LNHDA, CDR2 SQIVND (reference sequence). V was pared by 9 bases and J by 1 base, with 7 bases of the junction left unmatched. This sequence originates from a woman aged 80 or over with acute or convalescent COVID-19. What was sequenced was peripheral blood. V and J are TRBV19 and TRBJ2-7, with 9 bases identical to TRBD1. The CDR3 DNA reads as TGTGCCAGCAATACAGGGGGCCCATCCTACGAGCAGTACTTC. Translated: CASNTGGPSYEQYF. The full variable domain, completed using reference TRBV19 and TRBJ2-7, is DGGITQSPKYLFRKEGQNVTLSCEQNLNHDAMYWYRQDPGQGLRLIYYSQIVNDFQKGDIAEGYSVSREKKESFPLTVTSAQKNPTAFYLCASNTGGPSYEQYFGPGTRLTVT.